These 3 T cell receptor beta chains were all obtained from the same sample, sequenced in a study of T cells in Graves' hyperthyroidism and ophthalmopathy. The source material, RNA transcripts, was used to amplify TCR beta CDR3 regions. The HTBI set primed first-round TCR CDR3 RT-PCR. TCRdb recomputed calls from the multiplex PCR reads with MiXCR, one row per CDR3 protein. In the table there are around 250,000 distinct CDR3 sequences, about 15% of which are singletons. What was sequenced was blood. These receptors all come from a woman aged 40 to 49 with Graves' hyperthyroidism that later progressed to Graves' ophthalmopathy.

This clonotype came up many times. The chain couples TRBV5-1 to TRBJ2-7; 8 nucleotides line up with TRBD2. In germline, CDR1 is SGHRS, CDR2 YFSETQ. This CDR3 has 15 residues. V gave up 4 bases and J gave up 2 bases; unmatched junction bases: 8. Here the CDR3 reads CASSNTGLGAYEQYF. The CDR3 DNA follows: TGCGCCAGCAGCAATACGGGACTAGGGGCCTACGAGCAGTACTTC. Full variable domain (outside the CDR3, taken from reference TRBV5-1 and TRBJ2-7): KAGVTQTPRYLIKTRGQQVTLSCSPISGHRSVSWYQQTPGQGLQFLFEYFSETQRNKGNFPGRFSGRQFSNSRSEMNVSTLELGDSALYLCASSNTGLGAYEQYFGPGTRLTVT.

At least ten counts were recorded for this clonotype. J is TRBJ2-1 and V is TRBV28; D is perhaps TRBD2 (6 bases). V lost 2 bases, J lost 5 bases, and 7 bases lay in between. The germline V gene has CDR1 MDHEN and CDR2 SYDVKM. This CDR3 has 13 amino acids. The CDR3 reads CASSLGTHNEQFF. CDR3 nucleotide sequence: TGTGCCAGCAGTTTAGGGACTCACAATGAGCAGTTCTTC.

This clonotype was seen only a few times. J is TRBJ2-1 and V is TRBV29-1; 7 bases are a match to TRBD1. CDR3 size: 12 residues. Losses at the gene ends were 5 bases for V and 8 bases for J; bases not matched to a gene: 6. The germline V gene encodes CDR1 SQVTM and CDR2 ANQGSEA. The CDR3 protein is CSVTGVWDEQFF. The CDR3 DNA reads TGCAGCGTTACAGGGGTATGGGATGAGCAGTTCTTC.